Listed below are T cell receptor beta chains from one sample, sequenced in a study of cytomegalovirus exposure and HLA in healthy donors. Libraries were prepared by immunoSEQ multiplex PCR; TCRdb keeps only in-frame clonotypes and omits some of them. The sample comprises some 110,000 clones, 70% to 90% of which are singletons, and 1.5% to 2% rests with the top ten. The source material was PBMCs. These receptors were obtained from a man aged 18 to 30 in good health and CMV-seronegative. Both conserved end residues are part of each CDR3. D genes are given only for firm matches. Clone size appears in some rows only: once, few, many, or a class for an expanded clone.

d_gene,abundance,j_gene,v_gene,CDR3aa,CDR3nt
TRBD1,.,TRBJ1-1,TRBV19,CASSIRTGATNTEAFF,TGTGCCAGTAGTATTCGAACAGGGGCCACGAACACTGAAGCTTTCTTT
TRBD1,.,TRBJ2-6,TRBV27,CASGRTGAGGANVLTF,TGTGCCAGCGGACGGACAGGGGCAGGAGGGGCCAACGTCCTGACTTTC
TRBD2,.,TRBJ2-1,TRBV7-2,CASSLVAGGTNEQFF,TGTGCCAGCAGCTTAGTAGCGGGAGGTACGAATGAGCAGTTCTTC
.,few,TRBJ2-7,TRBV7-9,CASSPQSTYEQYF,TGTGCCAGCAGCCCGCAGTCGACCTACGAGCAGTACTTC
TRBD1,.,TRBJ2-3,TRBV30,CACGRGRTDTQYF,TGTGCCTGCGGCAGGGGGCGCACAGATACGCAGTATTTT
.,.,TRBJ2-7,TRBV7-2,CASSTGPSYEQYF,TGTGCCAGCAGCACGGGTCCTTCCTACGAGCAGTACTTC
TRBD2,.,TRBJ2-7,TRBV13,CASSFLIAGKDEQYF,TGTGCCAGCAGCTTCCTCATAGCGGGAAAGGACGAGCAGTACTTC
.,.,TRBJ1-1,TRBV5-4,CASSSQRGGTEAFF,TGTGCCAGCAGCTCCCAACGGGGAGGAACTGAAGCTTTCTTT
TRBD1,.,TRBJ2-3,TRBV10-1,CASSPQGITDTQYF,TGCGCCAGCAGTCCACAGGGGATCACAGATACGCAGTATTTT
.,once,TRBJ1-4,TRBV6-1,CASSGELDEKLFF,TGTGCCAGCAGTGGCGAGCTGGATGAAAAACTGTTTTTT
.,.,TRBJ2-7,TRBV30,CAWKVLGGPYEQYF,TGTGCCTGGAAAGTTCTGGGGGGACCCTACGAGCAGTACTTC
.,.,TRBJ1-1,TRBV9,CASSVVWGEGSEAFF,TGTGCCAGCAGCGTAGTTTGGGGGGAGGGCAGCGAAGCTTTCTTT
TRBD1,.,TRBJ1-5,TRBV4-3,CASSRDRVGNQPQHF,TGCGCCAGCAGCCGAGACAGGGTTGGCAATCAGCCCCAGCATTTT
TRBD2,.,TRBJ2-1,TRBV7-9,CASSARLAGGLNEQFF,TGTGCCAGCAGCGCCCGACTAGCGGGAGGGTTGAATGAGCAGTTCTTC
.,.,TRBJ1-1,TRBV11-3,CASSSRTEAFF,TGTGCCAGCAGCTCCAGAACTGAAGCTTTCTTT
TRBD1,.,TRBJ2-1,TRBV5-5,CASSLDRGFGEQFF,TGTGCCAGCAGCTTGGACAGGGGGTTTGGTGAGCAGTTCTTC
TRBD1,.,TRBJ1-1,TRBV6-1,CASSEKQGEAFF,TGTGCCAGCAGTGAAAAACAGGGGGAAGCTTTCTTT
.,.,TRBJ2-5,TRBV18,CASSPSVQETQYF,TGTGCCAGCTCACCATCGGTCCAAGAGACCCAGTACTTC
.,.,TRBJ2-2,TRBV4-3,CASSQGWGGPNTGELFF,TGCGCCAGCAGCCAAGGTTGGGGGGGCCCGAACACCGGGGAGCTGTTTTTT
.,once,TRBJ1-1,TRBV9,CASSVATGEGDTEAFF,TGTGCCAGCAGCGTAGCTACGGGGGAGGGGGACACTGAAGCTTTCTTT
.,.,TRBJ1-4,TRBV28,CASSLTGTGAGNAFF,TGTGCCAGCAGCCTGACCGGGACTGGAGCTGGAAATGCGTTTTTT
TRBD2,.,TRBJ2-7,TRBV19,CAPRGAVSYEQYF,TGTGCCCCGCGGGGGGCGGTATCCTACGAGCAGTACTTC
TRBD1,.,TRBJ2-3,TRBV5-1,CASSLGQGPDTQYF,TGCGCCAGCAGCTTGGGACAGGGCCCAGATACGCAGTATTTT
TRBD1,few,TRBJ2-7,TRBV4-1,CASSHGQGSYEQYF,TGCGCCAGCAGCCACGGACAGGGTTCCTACGAGCAGTACTTC